The clone carrying this TCR beta chain came up a few times. As yet, its antigen is unknown. The ends lost 5 bases at V and 7 bases at J; junction bases unmatched: 13. Germline values: CDR1 MNHEY, CDR2 SVGAGI. The CDR3 sequence is 15 residues long. The unexposed donors gave CD4+ T cells in about 2010-2019, prior to COVID-19. The cells were cultured for under twelve days before CD4+ T cells were isolated. TCRdb's table, derived via immunoSEQ multiplex PCR, lists solely in-frame clones and lacks some. The sample has around 23,000 clones, roughly 80% seen once. This sample is drawn from a study of CD4 T cells in relation to SARS-CoV-2 and coronaviruses. Study information: ViraFEST: approximately 10-day antigen culture of PBMCs, then TCR beta CDR3 sequencing. Findings and limits, study-wide: Crossreactive clones expanded significantly less to SARS-CoV-2 than monoreactive clones. No donor gave both pre-pandemic and post-infection samples.

The sample comprised CD4+ T cells from PBMCs, cultured in vitro. The chain links TRBV6-5 to TRBJ2-5; 7 bases agree with TRBD1. This sequence originates from a human donor in good health. In DNA, the CDR3 is TGTGCCAGCAGTAACCAAGGGACAGCAGGGGGGACCCAGTACTTC. This sequence encodes CASSNQGTAGGTQYF.